Reported below is one T cell receptor beta chain. Its antigen is still unknown. Though probably carrying unrecorded immune exposures, donors were nominally healthy at sampling. The PCR used 60 Vbeta and 13 Jbeta primers. As handled by the study authors: Roughly 12 million shared chains were among 80 million or so unique TCR beta chains counted in a later analysis. The repertoire was sequenced with immunoSEQ multiplex PCR; TCRdb's copy has only in-frame clones and lacks some. V and J calls and clone size are copied from that table; D and trimming were computed from the DNA. Here the sample spans around 150,000 clones, less than 80% being singletons. These data are taken from a study of cytomegalovirus exposure and HLA in healthy donors. Study results and limitations: A later analysis showed HLA-associated TCR beta chains outstripping equally common others in clonal expansion.

The source of this sequence is a man aged 35 to 55 in good health and CMV-seropositive. The specimen sequenced was PBMCs.

CDR3 loop: CASSLFQGLGAFF. CDR3 in DNA: TGTGCCAGCAGCTTATTTCAGGGTCTAGGAGCTTTCTTT. V and J are TRBV7-9 and TRBJ1-1; D might be TRBD1 (5 bases). Per germline, CDR1 SEHNR and CDR2 FQNEAQ (reference sequence). The CDR3 loop spans 13 amino acids. V shed 2 bases and J shed 10 bases, with 14 bases lying between them.